The TCR beta chain under discussion was sequenced for a study of beta chain features in type 1 diabetes. General study results and limits: Shortening that was moderate but significant affected the TCRB CDR3s of Type 1 diabetes patients in all four CD4+ subsets. Patients' naive, central memory and Treg TCRB repertoires seemed closer to one another than those of healthy donors.

V was trimmed by 0 bases and J by 3 bases, leaving 9 bases between them. Germline V lookup: CDR1 SGHRS, CDR2 YFSETQ. This CDR3 is built from 14 residues. Only a few counts were recorded for this clone. Its antigen is not identified. The investigators reverse transcribed all of the isolated RNA, so they sequenced expressed TCRB transcripts. The protocol was immunoSEQ multiplex PCR, while the TCRdb copy is restricted to in-frame clones and leaves out a portion. Among some 700,000 clones, 10% to 15% were seen once, and the ten largest hold less than 0.025%. This receptor was identified in a young man with type 1 diabetes. Source material: naive CD4+ T cells from blood. The V call is TRBV5-1, the J call TRBJ1-1; D call uncertain. CDR3 in amino acids: CASSLEAAYTEAFF. For the CDR3, the DNA is TGCGCCAGCAGCTTGGAGGCGGCTTACACTGAAGCTTTCTTT.